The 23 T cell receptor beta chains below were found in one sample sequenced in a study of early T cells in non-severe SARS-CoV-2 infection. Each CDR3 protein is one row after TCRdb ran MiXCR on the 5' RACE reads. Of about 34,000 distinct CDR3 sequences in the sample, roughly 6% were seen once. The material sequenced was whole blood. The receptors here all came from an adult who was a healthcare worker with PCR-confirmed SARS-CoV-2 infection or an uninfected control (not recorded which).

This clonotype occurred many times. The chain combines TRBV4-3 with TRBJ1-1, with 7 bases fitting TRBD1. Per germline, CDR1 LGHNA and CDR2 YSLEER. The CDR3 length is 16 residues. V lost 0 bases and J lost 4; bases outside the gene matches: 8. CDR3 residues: CASSQDQGGGGTEAFF. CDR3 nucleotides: TGCGCCAGCAGCCAAGATCAGGGAGGGGGCGGCACTGAAGCTTTCTTT.

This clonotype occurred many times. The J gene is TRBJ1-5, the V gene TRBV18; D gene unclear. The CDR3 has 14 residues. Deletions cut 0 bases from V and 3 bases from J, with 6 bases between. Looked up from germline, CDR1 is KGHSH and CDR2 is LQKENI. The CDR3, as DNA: TGTGCCAGCTCACCACCAGGGCCCAATCAGCCCCAGCATTTT. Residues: CASSPPGPNQPQHF.

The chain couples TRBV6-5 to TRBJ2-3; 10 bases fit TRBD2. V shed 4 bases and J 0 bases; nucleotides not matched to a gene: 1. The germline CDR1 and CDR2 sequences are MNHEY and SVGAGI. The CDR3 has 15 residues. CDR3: CASSLLAGSTDTQYF. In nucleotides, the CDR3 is TGTGCCAGCAGTTTACTAGCGGGAAGCACAGATACGCAGTATTTT.

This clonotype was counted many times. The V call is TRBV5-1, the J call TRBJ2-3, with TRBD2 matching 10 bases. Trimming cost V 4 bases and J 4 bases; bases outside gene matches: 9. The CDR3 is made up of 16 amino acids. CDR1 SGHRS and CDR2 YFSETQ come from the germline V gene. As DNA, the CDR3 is TGCGCCAGCAGCAAGGCTAGCGGGGGAGCGGCAGATACGCAGTATTTT. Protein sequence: CASSKASGGAADTQYF.

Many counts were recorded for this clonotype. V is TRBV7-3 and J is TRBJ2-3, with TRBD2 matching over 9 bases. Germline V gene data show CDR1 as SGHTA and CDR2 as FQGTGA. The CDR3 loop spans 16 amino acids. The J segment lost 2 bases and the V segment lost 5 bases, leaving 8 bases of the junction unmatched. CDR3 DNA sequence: TGTGCCAGCAGCCTCAGCGGCGGGGGGGCCACAGATACGCAGTATTTT. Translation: CASSLSGGGATDTQYF.

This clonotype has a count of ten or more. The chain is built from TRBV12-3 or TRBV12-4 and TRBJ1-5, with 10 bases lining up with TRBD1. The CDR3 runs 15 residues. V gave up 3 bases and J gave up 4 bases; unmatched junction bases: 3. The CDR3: CASSFRTGGNQPQHF. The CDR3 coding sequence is TGTGCCAGCAGTTTTCGGACAGGGGGGAATCAGCCCCAGCATTTT.

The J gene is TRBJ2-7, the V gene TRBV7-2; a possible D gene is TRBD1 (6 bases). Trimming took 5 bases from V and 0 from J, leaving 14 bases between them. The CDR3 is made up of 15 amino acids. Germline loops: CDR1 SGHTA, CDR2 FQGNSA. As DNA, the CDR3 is TGTGCCAGCAGCCCAGGGGTGTCCTTCTCCTACGAGCAGTACTTC. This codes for CASSPGVSFSYEQYF. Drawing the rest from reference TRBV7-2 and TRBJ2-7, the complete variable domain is GAGVSQSPSNKVTEKGKDVELRCDPISGHTALYWYRQSLGQGLEFLIYFQGNSAPDKSGLPSDRFSAERTGGSVSTLTIQRTQQEDSAVYLCASSPGVSFSYEQYFGPGTRLTVT.

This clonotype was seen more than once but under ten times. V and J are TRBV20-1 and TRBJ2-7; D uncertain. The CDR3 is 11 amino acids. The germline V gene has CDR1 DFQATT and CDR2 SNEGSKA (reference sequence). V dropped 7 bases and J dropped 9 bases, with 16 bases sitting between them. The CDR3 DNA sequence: TGCAGTGGGTTTGATAAGGTCAGGCAGTACTTC. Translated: CSGFDKVRQYF.

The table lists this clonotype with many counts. The chain's CDR3 is CASSRDNEQFF. The CDR3 region has the DNA TGTGCCAGCAGCAGGGACAATGAGCAGTTCTTC. The chain combines TRBV6-6 with TRBJ2-1; a weak D match, TRBD1 (5 bases). Trimming left V 6 bases short and J 5 bases short, with 5 bases between. The CDR3 covers 11 residues. Germline V gives CDR1 MNHNY, CDR2 SVGAGI (reference sequence).

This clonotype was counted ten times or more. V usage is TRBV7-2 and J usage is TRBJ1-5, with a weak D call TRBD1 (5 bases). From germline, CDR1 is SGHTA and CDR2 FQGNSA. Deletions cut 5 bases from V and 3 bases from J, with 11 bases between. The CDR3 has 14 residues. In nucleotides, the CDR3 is TGTGCCAGCAGCCGGGACCGGTCCAATCAGCCCCAGCATTTT. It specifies CASSRDRSNQPQHF. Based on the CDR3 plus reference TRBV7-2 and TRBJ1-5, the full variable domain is GAGVSQSPSNKVTEKGKDVELRCDPISGHTALYWYRQSLGQGLEFLIYFQGNSAPDKSGLPSDRFSAERTGGSVSTLTIQRTQQEDSAVYLCASSRDRSNQPQHFGDGTRLSIL.

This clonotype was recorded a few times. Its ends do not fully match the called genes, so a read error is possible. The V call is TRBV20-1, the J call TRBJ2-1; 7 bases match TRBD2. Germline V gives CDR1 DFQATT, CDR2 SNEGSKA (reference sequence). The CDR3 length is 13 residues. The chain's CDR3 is CSARRGRGLSGIF. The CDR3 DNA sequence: TGCAGTGCTAGAAGAGGGCGGGGACTGAGCGGGATCTTC.

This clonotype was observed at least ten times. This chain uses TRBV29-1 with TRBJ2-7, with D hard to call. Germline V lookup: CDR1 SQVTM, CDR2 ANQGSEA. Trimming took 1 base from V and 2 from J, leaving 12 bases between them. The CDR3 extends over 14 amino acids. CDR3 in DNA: TGCAGCGTTGAAGTCCGAGACGCTACCTACGAGCAGTACTTC. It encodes CSVEVRDATYEQYF.

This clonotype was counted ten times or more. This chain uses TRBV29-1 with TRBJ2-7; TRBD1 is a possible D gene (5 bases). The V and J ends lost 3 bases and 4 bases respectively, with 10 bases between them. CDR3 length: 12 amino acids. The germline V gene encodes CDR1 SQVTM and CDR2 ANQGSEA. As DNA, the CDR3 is TGCAGCGTTGAGGCGCAGGGATACGAGCAGTACTTC. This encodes CSVEAQGYEQYF.

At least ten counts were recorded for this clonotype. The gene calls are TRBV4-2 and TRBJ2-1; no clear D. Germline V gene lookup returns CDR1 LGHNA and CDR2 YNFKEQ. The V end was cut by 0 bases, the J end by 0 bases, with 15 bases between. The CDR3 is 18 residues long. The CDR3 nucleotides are TGTGCCAGCAGCCAAGATCTGGTGGGGTACAGCTCCTACAATGAGCAGTTCTTC. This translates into CASSQDLVGYSSYNEQFF.

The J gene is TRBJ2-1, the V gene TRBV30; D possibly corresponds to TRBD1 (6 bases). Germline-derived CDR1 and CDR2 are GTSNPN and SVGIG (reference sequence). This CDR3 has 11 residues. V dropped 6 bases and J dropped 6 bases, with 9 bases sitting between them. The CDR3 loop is CACAGVNEQFF. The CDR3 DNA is TGTGCCTGCGCAGGGGTCAATGAGCAGTTCTTC. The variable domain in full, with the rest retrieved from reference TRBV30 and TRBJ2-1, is SQTIHQWPATLVQPVGSPLSLECTVEGTSNPNLYWYRQAAGRGLQLLFYSVGIGQISSEVPQNLSASRPQDRQFILSSKKLLLSDSGFYLCACAGVNEQFFGPGTRLTVL.

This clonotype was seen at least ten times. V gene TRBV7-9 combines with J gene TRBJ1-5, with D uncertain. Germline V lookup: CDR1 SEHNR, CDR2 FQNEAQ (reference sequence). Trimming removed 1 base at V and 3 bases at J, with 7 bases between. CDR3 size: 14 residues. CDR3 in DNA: TGTGCCAGCAGCTTAGTTGGGGTCAATCAGCCCCAGCATTTT. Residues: CASSLVGVNQPQHF.

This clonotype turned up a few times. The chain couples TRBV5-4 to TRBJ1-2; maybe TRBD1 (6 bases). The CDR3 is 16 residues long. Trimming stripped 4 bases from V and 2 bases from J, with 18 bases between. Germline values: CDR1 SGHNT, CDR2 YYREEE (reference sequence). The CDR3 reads CASSDDTGTKNYGYTF. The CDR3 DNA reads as TGTGCCAGCAGCGACGATACCGGGACAAAAAACTATGGCTACACCTTC.

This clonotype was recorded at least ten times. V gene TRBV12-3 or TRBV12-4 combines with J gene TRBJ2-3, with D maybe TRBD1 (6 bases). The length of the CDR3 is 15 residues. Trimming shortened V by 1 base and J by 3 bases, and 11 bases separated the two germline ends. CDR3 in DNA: TGTGCCAGCAGTTTAGGGGGGCCCGGTACAGATACGCAGTATTTT. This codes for CASSLGGPGTDTQYF.

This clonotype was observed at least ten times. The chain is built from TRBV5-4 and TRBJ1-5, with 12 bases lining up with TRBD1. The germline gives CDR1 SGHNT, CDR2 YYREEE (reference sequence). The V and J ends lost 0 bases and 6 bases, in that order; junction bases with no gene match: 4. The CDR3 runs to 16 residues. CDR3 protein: CASSLEGTGGSQPQHF. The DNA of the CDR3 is TGTGCCAGCAGCTTGGAAGGGACAGGGGGCTCTCAGCCCCAGCATTTT.

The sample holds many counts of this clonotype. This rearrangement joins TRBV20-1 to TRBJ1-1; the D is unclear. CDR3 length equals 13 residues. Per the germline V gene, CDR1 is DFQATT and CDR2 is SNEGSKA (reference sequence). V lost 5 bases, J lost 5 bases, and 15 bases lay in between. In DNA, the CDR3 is TGCAGTGCTTTTGCCGGCTTTCGGACTGAAGCTTTCTTT. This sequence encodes CSAFAGFRTEAFF.

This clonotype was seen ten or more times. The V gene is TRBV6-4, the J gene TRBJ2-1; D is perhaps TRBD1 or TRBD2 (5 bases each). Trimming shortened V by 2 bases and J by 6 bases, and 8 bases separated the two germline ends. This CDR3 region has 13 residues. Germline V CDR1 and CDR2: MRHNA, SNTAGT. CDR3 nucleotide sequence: TGTGCCAGCAGTGACCGTGGGGGCAATGAGCAGTTCTTC. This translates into CASSDRGGNEQFF.

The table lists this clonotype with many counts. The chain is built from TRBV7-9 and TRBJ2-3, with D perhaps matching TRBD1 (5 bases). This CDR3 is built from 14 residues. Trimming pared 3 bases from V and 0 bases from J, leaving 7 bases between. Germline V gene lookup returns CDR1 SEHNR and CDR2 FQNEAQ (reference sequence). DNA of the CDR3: TGTGCCAGCAGCTTTGGGGCTAGCACAGATACGCAGTATTTT. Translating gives CASSFGASTDTQYF.

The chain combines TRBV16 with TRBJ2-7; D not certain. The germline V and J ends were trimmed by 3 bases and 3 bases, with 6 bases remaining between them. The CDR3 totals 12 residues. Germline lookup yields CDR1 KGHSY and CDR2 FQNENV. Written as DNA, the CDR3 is TGTGCCAGCAGCCAGTATCTCTACGAGCAGTACTTC. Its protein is CASSQYLYEQYF.